This is a list of T cell receptor beta chains from one sample in a study of blood T cells in healthy people across ages. TCRdb analysed the 5' RACE reads with MiXCR anew, one entry per CDR3 protein. This repertoire shows around 940,000 distinct CDR3 sequences, 51% found once; its top ten account for 20% to 25%. Sequencing used blood. These TCRs come from a woman aged 55-69 years in good health. Both conserved end residues are part of each CDR3. D genes are given only for firm matches. Expanded clones are given a class, and other clones once, few, many or no size at all.

j_gene,d_gene,v_gene,abundance,CDR3nt,CDR3aa
TRBJ2-1,-,TRBV6-6,few,TGTGCCAGCAGTCCTCAGGCCGGAGGGGGGTATGAGCAGTTCTTC,CASSPQAGGGYEQFF
TRBJ2-7,-,TRBV28,-,TGTGCCACTTCGGGGCGGAGAGACTCCTACGAGCAGTACTTC,CATSGRRDSYEQYF
TRBJ1-1,TRBD1,TRBV7-9,-,TGTGCCAGCAGCCATAGTTCGGGGACAGGGGTTTTTGGCACTGAAGCTTTCTTT,CASSHSSGTGVFGTEAFF
TRBJ1-6,TRBD1,TRBV20-1,-,TGCAGTGCCGGACAGGGAGATTCACCCCTCCACTTT,CSAGQGDSPLHF
TRBJ2-3,TRBD2,TRBV20-1,few,TGCAGTGCTAGAGATAGGTGGGAGGGGACAGATACGCAGTATTTT,CSARDRWEGTDTQYF
TRBJ1-1,-,TRBV29-1,-,TGCAGCGTTATCGATGTGAGGATGGTGGGATTGAACACTGAAGCTTTCTTT,CSVIDVRMVGLNTEAFF
TRBJ1-1,-,TRBV6-2/TRBV6-3,-,TGTGCCAGCAGATGGACTCCGAGTTACACTGAAGCTTTCTTT,CASRWTPSYTEAFF
TRBJ2-1,TRBD2,TRBV28,-,TGTGCCAGCAGTGGGGGGACTAGCGGGAGGATCGGTTCTGACAATGAGCAGTTCTTC,CASSGGTSGRIGSDNEQFF
TRBJ2-4,TRBD2,TRBV29-1,few,TGCAGCGTTGGGGGGGGACGATGGGGAAACATTCAGTACTTC,CSVGGGRWGNIQYF
TRBJ2-3,TRBD1,TRBV28,-,TGTGCCAGCAGCCAGGGGGCTGAAACAGATACGCAGTATTTT,CASSQGAETDTQYF
TRBJ2-7,-,TRBV20-1,few,TGCAGTGCTAGGGCCTGGGGCTACGAGCAGTACTTC,CSARAWGYEQYF
TRBJ2-7,TRBD2,TRBV27,-,TGTGCCAGCAGTTTAAAAACCTTAGCGGGAGGGTATTACGAGCAGTACTTC,CASSLKTLAGGYYEQYF
TRBJ2-3,-,TRBV28,once,TGTGCCAGCAGTTCCCCATCCGACCCAGGCGGTGCAGATACGCAGTATTTT,CASSSPSDPGGADTQYF
TRBJ2-5,-,TRBV3-1,-,TGTGCCAGCAGCCGAATCCGCCCGACCCAGTACTTC,CASSRIRPTQYF
TRBJ2-3,-,TRBV29-1,few,TGCAGCGGATGGGACTCCAGCACAGATACGCAGTATTTT,CSGWDSSTDTQYF
TRBJ2-1,-,TRBV20-1,-,TGCAGTGCTGAGCGGTATTCCTACAATGAGCAGTTCTTC,CSAERYSYNEQFF
TRBJ2-7,-,TRBV4-2,few,TGTGCCAGCAGCCAAGATCTCCTGGGACTTATCTACGAGCAGTACTTC,CASSQDLLGLIYEQYF
TRBJ2-2,-,TRBV24-1,-,TGTGCCACCAGCCTTTACACCGGGGAGCTGTTTTTT,CATSLYTGELFF
TRBJ2-5,-,TRBV10-3,-,TGTGCCATCAGTGAGTCGGGGGGAGCCCAAGAGACCCAGTACTTC,CAISESGGAQETQYF